This T cell receptor beta chain was identified during a study of T cell repertoires in cytomegalovirus infection. Study in general: CMV epitopes, recently identified HLA-C-restricted and well-studied HLA-B-restricted, were used. Public TCR beta signatures marked donors with CMV infection and the matching HLA. Notes on the study in general: Across the ex vivo response, the dominant clonotypes were HLA-C-restricted CMV-specific TCR beta clonotypes.

There are a few counts of this clonotype. Its antigen remains unknown. This CDR3 region has 13 residues. The V end was cut by 8 bases, the J end by 8 bases, with 18 bases between. Germline CDR1 is SGHVS and CDR2 is FQNEAQ. TCRdb processed the reads anew with MiXCR; each CDR3 protein has one entry. Of 750,000 to 900,000 distinct CDR3 sequences listed, around 29% are singletons. This rearrangement joins TRBV7-8 to TRBJ1-1, with a tentative D call TRBD1 (5 bases). This sequence was found in a human donor in good health (CMV status not recorded). Some clones in this sample may be carry-over from other donors' samples. Sequencing was performed on cultured CD8+ T cells from PBMCs, taken from culture after CMV antigen stimulation. CDR3: CASSLGGWREAFF. For the CDR3, the DNA is TGTGCCAGCTCCTTGGGGGGGTGGCGCGAAGCTTTCTTT.